The source of this TCR beta chain is a study of shared clonotypes between healthy human individuals. V lost 5 bases and J lost 6; bases outside the gene matches: 12. Germline V gene sequence: CDR1 MNHEY, CDR2 SMNVEV (reference sequence). This CDR3 contains 16 residues. Positive CCR7 selection of CD45RO-negative cells yielded the naive CD8 cells, and terminally differentiated effector memory CD45RA+ cells were excluded. For each subset, genomic DNA was distributed in equal portions over several immunoSEQ plates. Assay: immunoSEQ multiplex PCR; the TCRdb copy retains only in-frame clones and omits some. In the table there are hundreds of thousands of clones, 90% to 95% of which are singletons.

The source is a man younger than 45 in good health. Sequenced material: naive CD8+ T cells sorted from blood. The rearrangement uses TRBV27 and TRBJ2-3; 9 nucleotides line up with TRBD2. The CDR3 reads CASSILAGSEEDTQYF. The CDR3 DNA is TGTGCCAGCAGTATCCTAGCGGGATCGGAAGAGGATACGCAGTATTTT.